This is a list of T cell receptor beta chains from one sample in a study of T-cell memory formation after mild COVID-19. TCRdb re-analysed the 5' RACE reads in MiXCR, keeping a single row per CDR3 protein. The data contain approximately 210,000 distinct CDR3 sequences, approximately 10% of them seen just once; the ten biggest clones take up approximately 3%. Material: PBMCs or a T cell subset sorted from them (not recorded which). Receptor source: a man younger than 35 who had mild COVID-19 (a few samples of this study predate the infection). Cell type and time point are not known. Both conserved end residues are trimmed from each CDR3.

V: TRBV4-3
CDR3: ASSHVAGNEQY

V: TRBV6-2/TRBV6-3
CDR3: ASSPGTFRTKNIQY

V: TRBV11-1
CDR3: ASASSGGRRTGELF

V: TRBV6-2/TRBV6-3
CDR3: ASSYGRGLRETQY

V: TRBV27
CDR3: ASSPGEAEKLF

V: TRBV6-5
CDR3: ASSYDSSPGNTIY

V: TRBV24-1
CDR3: ATSDLRKCRGTQETQY

V: TRBV10-3
CDR3: AISDHVGNTIY

V: TRBV7-3
CDR3: ASSRTGLPFTQY

V: TRBV29-1
CDR3: SVARLAGGDNEQF

V: TRBV9
CDR3: ASSVAASTDTQY

V: TRBV5-1
CDR3: ASSLAPQAGGQETQY

V: TRBV7-9
CDR3: ASSLSSGFGEKLF

V: TRBV10-3
CDR3: AIKAGGQETQY

V: TRBV12-3/TRBV12-4
CDR3: ASSLEEPYRAF

V: TRBV7-2
CDR3: ASSQVLRGLSTDTQY

V: TRBV20-1
CDR3: SATQGASRRTDTQY

V: TRBV12-3/TRBV12-4
CDR3: ASGRQPLGNTDTQY

V: TRBV3-1
CDR3: ASSQYRGTNYGYT

V: TRBV18
CDR3: ASSPDRGTEAF

V: TRBV6-5
CDR3: ASSSLLLGNSPLH

V: TRBV29-1
CDR3: SVEEGGRADTQY

V: TRBV5-1
CDR3: ASSFGQFLSGANVLT

V: TRBV7-3
CDR3: ASSTGATGNIQY

V: TRBV7-6
CDR3: ASSLDLREGETQY

V: TRBV6-5
CDR3: ASRNDFAQY

V: TRBV9
CDR3: ASSVSDRGSGELF

V: TRBV7-2
CDR3: ASSRPEGLPRAQY

V: TRBV3-1
CDR3: ASSHDRASGNTIY

V: TRBV7-3
CDR3: ASSLTEGEQF

V: TRBV4-2
CDR3: ASSQDTGRAKNIQY

V: TRBV18
CDR3: ASSPPSRVEETQY

V: TRBV5-1
CDR3: ASSFGTGNTGELF

V: TRBV20-1
CDR3: SARDPLTSGGRETQY

V: TRBV6-5
CDR3: ASTRGRETQY

V: TRBV27
CDR3: ASSARTNYGYT

V: TRBV10-3
CDR3: AITRDTANTGELF

V: TRBV15
CDR3: ATSRRGAGETQY

V: TRBV6-4
CDR3: ASSTEAGASDTQY

V: TRBV28
CDR3: ATYPRAQETQY

V: TRBV18
CDR3: ASSPPATTTEAF